Listed below are T cell receptor beta chains from one sample, sequenced in a study of control samples from healthy donors and cancer patients. Data came from immunoSEQ multiplex PCR; TCRdb stores just in-frame clones and leaves some out. Of 150,000 to 200,000 clones listed, about 94% were seen once; the top ten hold over 6.5%. The sequencing input was blood. These TCRs come from a woman between 40 and 55 years old in good health. CDR3s include the opening cysteine and the closing phenylalanine or tryptophan. Clone size, where shown, is once, few, many, or a class for clones that have expanded.

v_call	j_call	clone_size	cdr3_aa
TRBV25-1	TRBJ1-3	once	CASSENPGSGNTIYF
TRBV27	TRBJ1-2	NA	CASSLGGGDGYTF
TRBV7-9	TRBJ2-5	NA	CASSAPGTVRETQYF
TRBV5-1	TRBJ2-6	once	CASSQTEGRPGGANVLTF
TRBV4-2	TRBJ2-7	NA	CASSQEGGGARYEQYF
TRBV5-8	TRBJ2-7	NA	CASSLAGLASEQYF
TRBV5-1	TRBJ1-1	NA	CASSPTGGAGGNTEAFF
TRBV7-9	TRBJ2-7	few	CASSSWTGTRQQYF
TRBV24-1	TRBJ2-6	NA	CATSDLRDRGTSGANVLTF
TRBV11-3	TRBJ2-6	once	CASSPGTGVGGSGANVLTF
TRBV6-5	TRBJ2-3	NA	CASSYKGIGTDTQYF
TRBV5-1	TRBJ1-1	NA	CASFGTGGTEAFF
TRBV6-1	TRBJ2-1	NA	CASSENGRAVNEQFF
TRBV6-5	TRBJ1-2	NA	CASSYQTGVGGYTF
TRBV6-2/TRBV6-3	TRBJ1-5	NA	CASSYSQGKGGNQPQHF
TRBV21-1	TRBJ2-2	NA	CASSKGGENTGELFF
TRBV7-9	TRBJ1-1	NA	CASSFPWQVRVNTEAFF
TRBV7-8	TRBJ2-3	NA	CASSLELAGGTDTQYF
TRBV7-2	TRBJ2-1	once	CASSLVGTSGTNNEQFF
TRBV11-3	TRBJ2-7	NA	CASSPAGDYEQYF
TRBV19	TRBJ2-2	NA	CASSEGPNTGELFF
TRBV4-1	TRBJ1-1	NA	CASSQLTGLITEAFF
TRBV15	TRBJ2-7	NA	CATSRDVGPYEQYF
TRBV6-1	TRBJ1-5	few	CASSELRQPQHF
TRBV9	TRBJ1-3	NA	CASSASGQSGNTIYF
TRBV10-3	TRBJ2-7	few	CAIRIGTSTVEQYF
TRBV2	TRBJ1-4	NA	CASRGTGGEEKLFF
TRBV4-3	TRBJ1-2	NA	CASSPRGFYGYTF
TRBV7-9	TRBJ2-7	NA	CASSFSQDSSYEQYF
TRBV6-6	TRBJ1-5	NA	CASSPTGGSYSNQPQHF
TRBV5-5	TRBJ1-5	NA	CASSLGRNQPQHF
TRBV6-2/TRBV6-3	TRBJ2-3	once	CASSLRQGVIITDTQYF
TRBV7-3	TRBJ2-7	NA	CASSPMTGAAYEQYF
TRBV6-5	TRBJ1-1	few	CASSSGTAVGEAFF
TRBV4-3	TRBJ2-7	NA	CASSQEAGYEQYF
TRBV7-2	TRBJ2-4	NA	CASSSSGLRDIQYF
TRBV5-1	TRBJ1-2	NA	CASSPNPGTGENRYTF
TRBV27	TRBJ2-5	once	CASSLLGRETQYF
TRBV18	TRBJ2-1	NA	CASSPIGQGSRDEQFF
TRBV6-2/TRBV6-3	TRBJ2-7	NA	CASSYGGGHLYEQYF
TRBV5-4	TRBJ2-3	NA	CASSLDSSQDTQYF
TRBV29-1	TRBJ1-1	NA	CSVATGGDTEAFF
TRBV7-2	TRBJ1-2	NA	CASSQDRELGYTF
TRBV6-1	TRBJ2-5	NA	CASTERRGQGVVETQYF
TRBV20-1	TRBJ1-5	NA	CSASSHRVRNQPQHF
TRBV2	TRBJ1-1	NA	CASSATTGQLPLNTEAFF
TRBV5-6	TRBJ1-1	NA	CASSLVFRGRTEAFF
TRBV6-4	TRBJ1-1	NA	CASREQGAPHTEAFF
TRBV5-4	TRBJ2-7	NA	CASSISYEQYF
TRBV6-5	TRBJ1-5	NA	CASSFLQGPGEPQHF
TRBV3-1/TRBV3-2	TRBJ1-2	NA	CASSQEGRGPYGYTF
TRBV18	TRBJ2-7	NA	CASSPTGARASEQYF
TRBV5-1	TRBJ1-2	NA	CASRTGDYGYTF
TRBV6-2/TRBV6-3	TRBJ1-2	NA	CASSQGISGYTF
TRBV5-8	TRBJ1-1	NA	CASSRQGPNTEAFF
TRBV24-1	TRBJ1-2	NA	CAITTGGDGYTF
TRBV24-1	TRBJ2-3	once	CATSDRASGSPDTQYF
TRBV6-2/TRBV6-3	TRBJ1-1	NA	CASSWDGRVAEAFF
TRBV27	TRBJ1-5	NA	CASSLGDQPQHF
TRBV4-3	TRBJ2-7	NA	CASSQVRASSYEQYF